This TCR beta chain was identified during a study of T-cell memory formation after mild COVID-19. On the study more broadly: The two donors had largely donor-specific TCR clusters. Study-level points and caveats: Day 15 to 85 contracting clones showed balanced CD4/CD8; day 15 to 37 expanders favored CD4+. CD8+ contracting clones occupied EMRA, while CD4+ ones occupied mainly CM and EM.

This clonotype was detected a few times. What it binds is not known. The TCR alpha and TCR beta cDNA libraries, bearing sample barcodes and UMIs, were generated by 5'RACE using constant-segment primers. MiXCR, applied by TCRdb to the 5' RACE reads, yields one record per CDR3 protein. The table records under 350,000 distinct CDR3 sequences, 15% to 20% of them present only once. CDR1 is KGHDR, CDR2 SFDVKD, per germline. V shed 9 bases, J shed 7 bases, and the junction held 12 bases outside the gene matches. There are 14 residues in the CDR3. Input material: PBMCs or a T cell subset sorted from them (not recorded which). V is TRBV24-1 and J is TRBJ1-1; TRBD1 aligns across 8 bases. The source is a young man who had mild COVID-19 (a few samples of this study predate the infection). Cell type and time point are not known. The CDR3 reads CATYKDRERGEAFF. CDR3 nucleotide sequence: TGTGCCACCTATAAGGACAGGGAGAGAGGTGAAGCTTTCTTT.